Listed here are 12 T cell receptor beta chains from one sample, sequenced in a study of blood T cells in healthy people across ages. A second PCR, run for about 6 to 11 cycles, used a sample-barcoded 5' primer plus a J-beta primer mix. TCRdb independently ran MiXCR on the 5' RACE reads; one entry per CDR3 protein. The data contain about 1.4 million distinct CDR3 sequences, 59% of them seen just once; the ten biggest clones take up about 6.7%. Sequencing input: blood. Every receptor here comes from a young man in good health.

For this clonotype: One end of the junction fails to match germline, which may point to a read error. This chain connects TRBV3-1 to TRBJ1-1; no clear D gene. The CDR3 sequence is 13 residues long. Germline V gene data show CDR1 as LGHDT and CDR2 as YNNKEL (reference sequence). DNA for the CDR3: TGTACCAGCAGCCAAGTGACATGGACTGAAGCTTTCTTT. Encoded protein: CTSSQVTWTEAFF.

CDR3 region: CASSNRDGTSTDYGYTF. The CDR3 bases are TGTGCCAGCAGTAACCGGGACGGCACCTCAACTGACTATGGCTACACCTTC. The chain has TRBV5-5 and TRBJ1-2; a possible D gene is TRBD1 (5 bases). V shed 5 bases and J shed 3 bases, with 23 bases lying between them. Germline CDR1 and CDR2: SGHKS and YYEKEE (reference sequence). The CDR3 loop spans 17 amino acids.

This clonotype appeared a few times. The CDR3 loop reads CASSHGQGAASAPLHF. In DNA, the CDR3 is TGTGCCAGCAGCCATGGACAGGGGGCTGCGAGTGCACCCCTCCACTTT. The V call is TRBV4-2, the J call TRBJ1-6; 11 bases are shared with TRBD1. The length of the CDR3 is 16 residues. J gave up 11 bases and V 3 bases, and 9 bases lay outside the gene matches. Germline V lookup: CDR1 LGHNA, CDR2 YNFKEQ.

As regards this clonotype: A read error may account for a junction end that differs from germline. In DNA form, the CDR3 reads TGCGGCGTAGGACCCAGAATGGCCTACAATGAGCAGTTCTTC. This gives the protein CGVGPRMAYNEQFF. The chain couples TRBV29-1 to TRBJ2-1, with D uncertain. The length of the CDR3 is 14 residues. CDR1 is SQVTM, CDR2 ANQGSEA, per germline.

The rearrangement uses TRBV7-8 and TRBJ1-2; perhaps TRBD1 as D (6 bases). CDR1 SGHVS and CDR2 FQNEAQ come from the germline V gene. Trimming pared 4 bases from V and 0 bases from J, leaving 15 bases between. This CDR3 comprises 16 residues. In nucleotides, the CDR3 is TGTGCCAGCAGCTCAAGGGGCCGGGACACTAACTATGGCTACACCTTC. Translation: CASSSRGRDTNYGYTF.

This clonotype was counted between two and nine times. V usage is TRBV7-2 and J usage is TRBJ2-7; D unresolved. Germline CDR1 is SGHTA and CDR2 is FQGNSA. This CDR3 region has 14 residues. Trimming cost V 1 base and J 2 bases, with 9 bases left between them. CDR3 sequence (DNA): TGTGCCAGCAGCTTAGGGCCACCCACCTACGAGCAGTACTTC. Translation gives CASSLGPPTYEQYF.

This clonotype was observed a few times. This chain links TRBV28 with TRBJ1-6, with no clear D. Trimming removed 4 bases at V and 12 bases at J, with 13 bases between. Per the germline V gene, CDR1 is MDHEN and CDR2 is SYDVKM. This CDR3 is built from 13 residues. CDR3 bases: TGTGCCAGCAGTTCCCCTGCGTGGGAACCCCTCCACTTT. Translating gives CASSSPAWEPLHF.

This clonotype turned up a few times. The J gene is TRBJ2-3, the V gene TRBV4-3, with unresolved D. The CDR3 is 16 residues long. CDR1 is LGHNA and CDR2 is YSLEER in the germline V gene. Trimming stripped 0 bases from V and 3 bases from J, with 13 bases between. Written as DNA, the CDR3 is TGCGCCAGCAGCCAAGAGGGCAGTCAATGGACAGATACGCAGTATTTT. It specifies CASSQEGSQWTDTQYF.

The V call is TRBV12-3 or TRBV12-4, the J call TRBJ1-2; D uncertain. Trimming removed 4 bases from V and 8 bases from J, with 17 bases in between. The CDR3 has 14 amino acids. CDR3 nucleotides: TGTGCCAGCAGTTCGAACAACGACCTAGGGGGCTACACCTTC. Its translation is CASSSNNDLGGYTF.

This clonotype has a handful of counts. The V gene is TRBV5-1, the J gene TRBJ2-3; no clear D. The germline CDR1 and CDR2 sequences are SGHRS and YFSETQ. V lost 0 bases, J lost 4 bases, and 6 bases lay in between. The CDR3 covers 13 residues. CDR3 DNA sequence: TGCGCCAGCAGCTTGGAAGTGGCAGATACGCAGTATTTT. Translation: CASSLEVADTQYF.

This clonotype was found a few times. The chain carries TRBV6-6 and TRBJ2-3; the match to TRBD1 covers 7 bases. The CDR3 is 16 residues long. Trimming took 2 bases from V and 2 from J; bases not matched to a gene: 7. Germline CDR1 is MNHNY and CDR2 is SVGAGI (reference sequence). CDR3 DNA: TGTGCCAGCAGTTACCCGACAGGGTTCCACACAGATACGCAGTATTTT. Translation gives CASSYPTGFHTDTQYF.

This clonotype was observed a few times. The chain has TRBV4-1 and TRBJ1-2, with D unresolved. The germline V gene has CDR1 MGHRA and CDR2 YSYEKL. The CDR3 contains 14 residues. V shed 2 bases and J shed 3 bases, with 10 bases lying between them. The CDR3 region is CASSQIGLDYGYTF. The CDR3 DNA reads TGCGCCAGCAGCCAAATAGGGTTGGACTATGGCTACACCTTC.